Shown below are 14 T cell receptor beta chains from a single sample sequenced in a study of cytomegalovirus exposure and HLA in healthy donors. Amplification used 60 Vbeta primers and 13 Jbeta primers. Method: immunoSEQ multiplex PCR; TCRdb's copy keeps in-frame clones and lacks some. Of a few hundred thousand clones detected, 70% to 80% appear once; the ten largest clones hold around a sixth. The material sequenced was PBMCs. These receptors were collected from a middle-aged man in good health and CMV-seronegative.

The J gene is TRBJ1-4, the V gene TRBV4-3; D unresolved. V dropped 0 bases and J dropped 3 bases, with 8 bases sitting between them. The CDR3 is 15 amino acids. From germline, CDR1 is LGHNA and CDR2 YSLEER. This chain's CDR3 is CASSQERQPNEKLFF. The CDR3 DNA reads TGCGCCAGCAGCCAAGAGAGGCAGCCTAATGAAAAACTGTTTTTT.

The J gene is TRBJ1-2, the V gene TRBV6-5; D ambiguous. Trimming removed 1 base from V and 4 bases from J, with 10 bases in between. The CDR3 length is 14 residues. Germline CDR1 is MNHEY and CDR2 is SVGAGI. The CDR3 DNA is TGTGCCAGCAGTTACTTGGGCCGTGGCTATGGCTACACCTTC. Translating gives CASSYLGRGYGYTF.

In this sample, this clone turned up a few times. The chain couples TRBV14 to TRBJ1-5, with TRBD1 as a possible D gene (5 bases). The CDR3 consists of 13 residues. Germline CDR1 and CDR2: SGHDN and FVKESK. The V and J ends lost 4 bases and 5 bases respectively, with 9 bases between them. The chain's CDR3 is CASSLDRYQPQHF. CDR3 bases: TGTGCCAGCAGCCTCGACAGATATCAGCCCCAGCATTTT.

The CDR3 region is CASSLENRVNYGYTF. DNA for the CDR3: TGTGCCAGCAGCTTAGAGAACAGGGTAAACTATGGCTACACCTTC. The chain employs TRBV7-2 and TRBJ1-2, with D tentatively TRBD1 (6 bases). The V end lost 1 base, the J end lost 2 bases, and 11 bases lay between the germline ends. Germline loops: CDR1 SGHTA, CDR2 FQGNSA. This CDR3 has 15 residues.

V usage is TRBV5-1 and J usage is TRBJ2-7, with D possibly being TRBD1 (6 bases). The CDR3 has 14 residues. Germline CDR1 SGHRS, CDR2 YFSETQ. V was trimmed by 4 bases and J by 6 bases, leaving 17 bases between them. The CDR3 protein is CASSPGGQSGEQYF. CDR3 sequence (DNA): TGCGCCAGCAGCCCCGGCGGACAGTCCGGCGAGCAGTACTTC. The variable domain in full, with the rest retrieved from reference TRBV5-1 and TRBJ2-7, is KAGVTQTPRYLIKTRGQQVTLSCSPISGHRSVSWYQQTPGQGLQFLFEYFSETQRNKGNFPGRFSGRQFSNSRSEMNVSTLELGDSALYLCASSPGGQSGEQYFGPGTRLTVT.

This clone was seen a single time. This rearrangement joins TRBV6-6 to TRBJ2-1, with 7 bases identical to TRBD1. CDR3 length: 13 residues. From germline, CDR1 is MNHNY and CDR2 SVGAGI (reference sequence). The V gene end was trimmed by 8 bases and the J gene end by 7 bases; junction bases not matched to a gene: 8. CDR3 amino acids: CASEGYRGNEQFF. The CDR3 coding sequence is TGTGCCAGCGAGGGGTACAGGGGTAATGAGCAGTTCTTC.

Here the CDR3 reads CASSRGHRDTGELFF. CDR3 DNA: TGTGCCAGCAGTAGGGGACATAGGGACACCGGGGAGCTGTTTTTT. The chain recombines TRBV25-1 with TRBJ2-2, with D possibly TRBD1 on 6 matching bases. V gave up 5 bases and J gave up 3 bases, with 13 bases separating them. The CDR3 extends over 15 amino acids. In germline, CDR1 is MGHDK, CDR2 SYGVNS.

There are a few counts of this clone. The CDR3 DNA is TGCAGCGTTGCGGGACAGGGAAGCACTGAAGCTTTCTTT. Translation: CSVAGQGSTEAFF. The chain employs TRBV29-1 and TRBJ1-1, with 9 bases lining up with TRBD1. This CDR3 has 13 residues. Germline V gene lookup returns CDR1 SQVTM and CDR2 ANQGSEA. J lost 4 bases, V lost 4 bases, and 4 bases had no gene match.

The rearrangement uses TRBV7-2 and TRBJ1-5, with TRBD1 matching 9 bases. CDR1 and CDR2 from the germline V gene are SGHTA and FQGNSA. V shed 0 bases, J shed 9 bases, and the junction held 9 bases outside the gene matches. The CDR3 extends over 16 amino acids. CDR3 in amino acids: CASSLAGDRVFSPQHF. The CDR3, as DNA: TGTGCCAGCAGCTTAGCAGGGGACAGGGTCTTTTCGCCCCAGCATTTT.

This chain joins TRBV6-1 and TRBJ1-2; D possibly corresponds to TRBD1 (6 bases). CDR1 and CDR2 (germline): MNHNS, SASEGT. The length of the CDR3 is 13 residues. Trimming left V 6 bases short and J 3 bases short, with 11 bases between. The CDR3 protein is CASSQGRDYGYTF. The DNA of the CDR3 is TGTGCCAGCAGCCAGGGGAGGGACTATGGCTACACCTTC.

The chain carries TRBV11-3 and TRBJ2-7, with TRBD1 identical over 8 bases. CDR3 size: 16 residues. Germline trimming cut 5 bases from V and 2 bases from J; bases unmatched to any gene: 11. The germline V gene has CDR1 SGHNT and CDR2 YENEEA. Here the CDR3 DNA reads TGTGCCAGCAGCCCCACTTCCGGGACAGGTCCCTACGAGCAGTACTTC. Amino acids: CASSPTSGTGPYEQYF.

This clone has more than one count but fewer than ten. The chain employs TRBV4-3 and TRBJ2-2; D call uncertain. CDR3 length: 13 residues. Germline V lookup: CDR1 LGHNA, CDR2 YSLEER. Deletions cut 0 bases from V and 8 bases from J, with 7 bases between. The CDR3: CASSQDLSGELFF. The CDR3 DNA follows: TGCGCCAGCAGCCAAGACCTAAGTGGGGAGCTGTTTTTT.

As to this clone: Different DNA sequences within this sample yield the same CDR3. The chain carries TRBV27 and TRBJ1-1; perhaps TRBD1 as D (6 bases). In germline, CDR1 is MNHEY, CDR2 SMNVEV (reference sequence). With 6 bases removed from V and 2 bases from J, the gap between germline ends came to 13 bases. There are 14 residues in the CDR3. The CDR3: CASRLGTLNTEAFF. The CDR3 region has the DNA TGTGCCAGCAGGTTGGGGACACTTAACACTGAAGCTTTCTTT.

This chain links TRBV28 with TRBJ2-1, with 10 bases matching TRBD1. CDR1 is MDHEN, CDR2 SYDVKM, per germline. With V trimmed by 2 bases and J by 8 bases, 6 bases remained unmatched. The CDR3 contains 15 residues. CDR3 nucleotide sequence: TGTGCCAGCAGTTTAATGGGACAGGGGCTGGATGAGCAGTTCTTC. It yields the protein CASSLMGQGLDEQFF.